Below, 18 T cell receptor beta chains from the same sample are listed, as sequenced in a study of identical twins. TCRdb re-called the 5' RACE reads with MiXCR, one entry per CDR3 protein. The sample holds approximately 300,000 distinct CDR3 sequences; around 9.7% are singletons and the top ten take approximately 6.5%. These sequences were also reported in another study, on yellow fever vaccine responses in identical twins.

The material sequenced was CD8+ T cells sorted from blood. These TCRs come from a woman younger than 35 in good health.

V is TRBV29-1 and J is TRBJ2-2; 10 bases map to TRBD2. Germline CDR1 and CDR2: SQVTM and ANQGSEA. The CDR3 runs to 15 residues. J lost 4 bases, V lost 4 bases, and 6 bases had no gene match. The CDR3 spells CSVVEAGGATGELFF. As DNA, the CDR3 is TGCAGCGTTGTCGAAGCGGGGGGGGCCACCGGGGAGCTGTTTTTT.

The chain carries TRBV21-1 and TRBJ1-1; the listed D gene, TRBD1, was not tested against the DNA. TRBV21-1 is deemed a pseudogene. The CDR3 is 22 residues long. CDR3 amino acids: CASSSRGEDRAFESGMNTEAFF. The CDR3 DNA reads TGTGCCAGCAGCAGCCGAGGGGAGGACAGGGCTTTCGAATCGGGTATGAACACTGAAGCTTTCTTT.

This clonotype occurred many times. CDR3 coding DNA: TGCAGCGTTTACCTAGCGGGCAATGAGCAGTTCTTC. This sequence encodes CSVYLAGNEQFF. The J gene is TRBJ2-1, the V gene TRBV29-1; TRBD2 aligns across 8 bases. CDR1 SQVTM and CDR2 ANQGSEA come from the germline V gene. Trimming took 5 bases from V and 6 from J; bases not matched to a gene: 3. This CDR3 has 12 amino acids.

In its sample, this clonotype was seen many times. The CDR3 reads CASSQPARNTIYF. CDR3 coding DNA: TGTGCCAGCAGCCAACCAGCCAGAAACACCATATATTTT. The V call is TRBV7-9, the J call TRBJ1-3; no clear D gene. The CDR3 extends over 13 amino acids. Germline lookup yields CDR1 SEHNR and CDR2 FQNEAQ (reference sequence). Trimming stripped 5 bases from V and 5 bases from J, with 10 bases between.

V is TRBV13 and J is TRBJ2-1; TRBD2 matches 14 bases. Germline V CDR1 and CDR2: PRHDT, FYEKMQ (reference sequence). This CDR3 has 16 amino acids. With 5 bases clipped from V and 8 bases from J, the junction kept 8 bases outside the gene matches. CDR3 bases: TGTGCCAGCAGCCCGACTGGGACTAGCGGGAGCCATGAGCAGTTCTTC. Protein sequence: CASSPTGTSGSHEQFF.

This clonotype has ten or more counts. The J gene is TRBJ2-1, the V gene TRBV7-9; D gene ambiguous. In germline, CDR1 is SEHNR, CDR2 FQNEAQ (reference sequence). The CDR3 contains 17 residues. Between the trimmed V and J ends, which lost 3 bases and 0 bases, there was a span of 15 bases. In DNA form, the CDR3 reads TGTGCCAGCAGCTTTTTGGCAGGACCCATCTCCTACAATGAGCAGTTCTTC. It codes for CASSFLAGPISYNEQFF. The complete variable domain, with remaining parts taken from reference TRBV7-9 and TRBJ2-1, reads DTGVSQNPRHKITKRGQNVTFRCDPISEHNRLYWYRQTLGQGPEFLTYFQNEAQLEKSRLLSDRFSAERPKGSFSTLEIQRTEQGDSAMYLCASSFLAGPISYNEQFFGPGTRLTVL.

At least ten counts were recorded for this clonotype. The chain combines TRBV12-3 or TRBV12-4 with TRBJ1-4, with D perhaps matching TRBD1 (6 bases). V lost 6 bases and J 8 bases, leaving 16 bases between the germline ends. There are 14 residues in the CDR3. CDR3 protein: CASSDTGLGEKLFF. CDR3 in DNA: TGTGCCAGCAGCGATACAGGGTTGGGCGAAAAACTGTTTTTT.

This clonotype was seen repeatedly, ten times or more. The genes are TRBV2 and TRBJ2-2; D remains unclear. CDR3 length equals 11 residues. V shed 9 bases and J shed 5 bases, with 7 bases lying between them. CDR1 and CDR2 (germline): SNHLY, FYNNEI. The CDR3: CASVVTGELFF. The CDR3 nucleotides read TGTGCCAGTGTGGTTACCGGGGAGCTGTTTTTT.

V gene TRBV24-1 combines with J gene TRBJ2-3; 8 bases match TRBD2. The CDR3 is 21 residues long. CDR1 and CDR2 from the germline V gene are KGHDR and SFDVKD. V lost 8 bases and J lost 2; bases outside the gene matches: 26. CDR3 nucleotides: TGTGCCACCATTTATGTCAAGGGGTTGTCCGGGGGGGCTTTGGTCACAGATACGCAGTATTTT. It is translated as CATIYVKGLSGGALVTDTQYF.

With respect to this clonotype: With a much larger clone just one base away, this may be a read error. The chain carries TRBV30 and TRBJ2-3, with D possibly being TRBD2 (5 bases). This CDR3 spans 11 amino acids. Between the trimmed V and J ends, which lost 4 bases and 10 bases, there was a span of 12 bases. Germline assignment: CDR1 GTSNPN and CDR2 SVGIG (reference sequence). The DNA of the CDR3 is TGTGCCTGGACAGAGGGTGATTCGCAGTATTTT. Translation gives CAWTEGDSQYF.

This clonotype was seen only a few times. The J gene is TRBJ1-1, the V gene TRBV9, with 8 nucleotides matching TRBD1. Germline trimming cut 3 bases from V and 1 base from J; bases unmatched to any gene: 5. CDR3 size: 15 residues. Per germline, CDR1 SGDLS and CDR2 YYNGEE. CDR3 bases: TGTGCCAGCAGCGCTTCCGGGACAGGGAACACTGAAGCTTTCTTT. Its protein product is CASSASGTGNTEAFF.

This clonotype was counted a few times. The chain combines TRBV27 with TRBJ2-3; weak D call: TRBD2 (5 bases). CDR1 is MNHEY and CDR2 is SMNVEV in the germline V gene (reference sequence). The CDR3 length is 14 residues. Trimming shortened V by 4 bases and J by 2 bases, and 10 bases separated the two germline ends. DNA of the CDR3: TGTGCCAGCAGTTCAGCACTAGACACAGATACGCAGTATTTT. Amino acids: CASSSALDTDTQYF.

In this sample, this clonotype turned up many times. The chain uses TRBV20-1 and TRBJ2-3; the D is unclear. The length of the CDR3 is 15 residues. Trimming cost V 6 bases and J 2 bases, with 18 bases left between them. Germline V gene lookup returns CDR1 DFQATT and CDR2 SNEGSKA (reference sequence). This CDR3 is CSALKYYSLTDTQYF. DNA for the CDR3: TGCAGTGCCCTCAAGTACTACAGCCTCACAGATACGCAGTATTTT.

This clonotype has a handful of counts. V is TRBV11-1 and J is TRBJ2-3; tentative D call: TRBD2 (6 bases). Germline V gene sequence: CDR1 SGHAT, CDR2 FQDESV (reference sequence). Trimming cost V 7 bases and J 2 bases, with 25 bases left between them. CDR3 size: 18 residues. This CDR3 reads CASTGPPYRGRPTDTQYF. The CDR3 bases are TGTGCCAGCACCGGACCCCCCTATCGGGGGAGGCCCACAGATACGCAGTATTTT.

J is TRBJ2-3 and V is TRBV7-9, with D possibly TRBD1 on 6 matching bases. CDR1 is SEHNR and CDR2 is FQNEAQ in the germline V gene (reference sequence). V was pared by 3 bases and J by 4 bases, with 11 bases between. This CDR3 is built from 14 residues. The CDR3 is CASSLSGDPDTQYF. The CDR3 nucleotides read TGTGCCAGCAGCTTGTCAGGGGACCCAGATACGCAGTATTTT.

This chain joins TRBV11-2 and TRBJ1-1; D is perhaps TRBD1 (6 bases). The CDR3 has 16 amino acids. The V gene lost 3 bases and the J gene lost 0 bases, with 14 bases spanning the gap. The germline V gene has CDR1 SGHAT and CDR2 FQNNGV. The CDR3 nucleotides are TGTGCCAGCAGCTTCCCTTTCACAGGGATGAACACTGAAGCTTTCTTT. It yields the protein CASSFPFTGMNTEAFF.

This clonotype has ten or more counts. CDR3 sequence (DNA): TGTGCCAGCAGCCAAGAGGGACTTGCCTACGAGCAGTACTTC. This codes for CASSQEGLAYEQYF. The V and J genes are TRBV4-2 and TRBJ2-7, with D perhaps TRBD2 (6 bases). Trimming removed 0 bases at V and 2 bases at J, with 8 bases between. There are 14 residues in the CDR3. The V gene's germline CDR1 is LGHNA and CDR2 YNFKEQ.

This clonotype came up many times. This rearrangement joins TRBV20-1 to TRBJ2-7; D remains ambiguous. CDR1 is DFQATT, CDR2 SNEGSKA, per germline (reference sequence). V lost 3 bases and J 3 bases, leaving 12 bases between the germline ends. This CDR3 contains 13 residues. The CDR3 nucleotides read TGCAGTGCTAGTGGTTTGGCAGGCTACGAGCAGTACTTC. Its protein is CSASGLAGYEQYF.